The 24 T cell receptor beta chains listed next were all sequenced from one sample in a study of CD8 T cells in Susac syndrome. The authors reverse transcribed about 0.5 to 1 ug RNA with random hexamers. TCRdb re-called the immunoSEQ multiplex PCR reads with MiXCR, one entry per CDR3 protein. This table has about 160,000 distinct CDR3 sequences, roughly 94% appearing once. Sequencing was done on a sample of CD4+ T cells from PBMCs. All receptors come from a human donor with multiple sclerosis.

V gene TRBV20-1 combines with J gene TRBJ1-3, with no clear D. Trimming left V 5 bases short and J 1 base short, with 12 bases between. The CDR3 runs to 14 residues. Germline-derived CDR1 and CDR2 are DFQATT and SNEGSKA (reference sequence). Written as DNA, the CDR3 is TGCAGTGCTTCCCTGTGGGATTCTGGAAACACCATATATTTT. Translation: CSASLWDSGNTIYF.

This chain joins TRBV12-3 or TRBV12-4 and TRBJ2-1, with 10 bases that match TRBD2. This CDR3 spans 14 amino acids. Trimming took 6 bases from V and 4 from J; bases not matched to a gene: 3. CDR3 protein: CASRPLAGYNEQFF. CDR3 DNA: TGTGCCAGCAGACCACTAGCGGGGTACAATGAGCAGTTCTTC.

The CDR3 DNA reads as TGTGCCAGCAGTTGGGGACAGAAGGCCACAGATACGCAGTATTTT. The encoded protein is CASSWGQKATDTQYF. The chain uses TRBV28 and TRBJ2-3; 7 bases agree with TRBD1. V shed 4 bases and J 2 bases; nucleotides not matched to a gene: 6. This CDR3 comprises 15 residues. CDR1 MDHEN and CDR2 SYDVKM come from the germline V gene.

This chain joins TRBV15 and TRBJ1-4; no clear D. Germline V gene data show CDR1 as LNHNV and CDR2 as YYDKDF (reference sequence). The V end lost 8 bases, the J end lost 6 bases, and 19 bases lay between the germline ends. This CDR3 has 15 amino acids. CDR3 residues: CATSEIGDRDEKLFF. The CDR3 coding sequence is TGTGCCACCTCTGAGATTGGGGATCGGGATGAAAAACTGTTTTTT. The full variable domain, in which reference TRBV15 and TRBJ1-4 provide the parts outside the CDR3, is DAMVIQNPRYQVTQFGKPVTLSCSQTLNHNVMYWYQQKSSQAPKLLFHYYDKDFNNEADTPDNFQSRRPNTSFCFLDIRSPGLGDTAMYLCATSEIGDRDEKLFFGSGTQLSVL.

The rearrangement joins TRBV19 to TRBJ2-3; D is unresolved. The germline CDR1 and CDR2 sequences are LNHDA and SQIVND (reference sequence). V lost 2 bases, J lost 0 bases, and 6 bases lay in between. The length of the CDR3 is 14 residues. The CDR3, as DNA: TGTGCCAGTAGTATATCTGCTAGCACAGATACGCAGTATTTT. Translated, it gives CASSISASTDTQYF.

This rearrangement joins TRBV4-2 to TRBJ2-1; D unclear. Per the germline V gene, CDR1 is LGHNA and CDR2 is YNFKEQ. V shed 2 bases and J shed 7 bases, with 15 bases lying between them. CDR3 length equals 15 residues. CDR3 bases: TGTGCCAGCAGCCAAAGGACCGCCCAATTAAATGAGCAGTTCTTC. Residues: CASSQRTAQLNEQFF.

The chain couples TRBV19 to TRBJ2-5; TRBD1 is a possible D gene (6 bases). The CDR3 is 13 amino acids. In germline, CDR1 is LNHDA, CDR2 SQIVND (reference sequence). The V and J ends lost 5 bases and 5 bases respectively, with 12 bases between them. The CDR3 is CASSLGQEETQYF. Written as DNA, the CDR3 is TGTGCCAGTAGTTTGGGACAAGAGGAGACCCAGTACTTC. The complete variable domain, with remaining parts taken from reference TRBV19 and TRBJ2-5, reads DGGITQSPKYLFRKEGQNVTLSCEQNLNHDAMYWYRQDPGQGLRLIYYSQIVNDFQKGDIAEGYSVSREKKESFPLTVTSAQKNPTAFYLCASSLGQEETQYFGPGTRLLVL.

This clonotype has just one count. V usage is TRBV5-1 and J usage is TRBJ1-1; 7 positions agree with TRBD1. This CDR3 is 15 amino acids long. After removal of 4 bases from V and 4 bases from J, the junction contained 10 bases not matched to a gene. Looked up from germline, CDR1 is SGHRS and CDR2 is YFSETQ. CDR3 protein: CASSLGQASSTEAFF. CDR3 in DNA: TGCGCCAGCAGCCTAGGACAGGCATCCTCCACTGAAGCTTTCTTT.

V and J are TRBV7-9 and TRBJ2-1, with 9 nucleotides matching TRBD2. The CDR3 totals 16 residues. V dropped 1 base and J dropped 12; count of bases not matched to a gene: 13. CDR1 and CDR2 from the germline V gene are SEHNR and FQNEAQ (reference sequence). CDR3 DNA: TGTGCCAGCAGCTTAGGAGCGACTAGCGGTCACGGTGCGCAGTTCTTC. Encoded protein: CASSLGATSGHGAQFF.

V gene TRBV6-5 combines with J gene TRBJ2-7; the D gene could be TRBD1 or TRBD2 (6 bases each). This CDR3 region has 14 residues. V shed 2 bases and J shed 3 bases, with 11 bases lying between them. Germline values: CDR1 MNHEY, CDR2 SVGAGI. The CDR3 DNA is TGTGCCAGCAGTTACGTAGGAGGGGGCTACGAGCAGTACTTC. It translates to CASSYVGGGYEQYF.

The chain combines TRBV3-1 with TRBJ2-1, with 7 bases matching TRBD2. This CDR3 is 15 amino acids long. J was trimmed by 3 bases and V by 4 bases; bases with no gene match: 6. The germline gives CDR1 LGHDT, CDR2 YNNKEL (reference sequence). The CDR3 sequence: CASSPMAGVYNEQFF. The CDR3, as DNA: TGTGCCAGCAGCCCGATGGCGGGAGTCTACAATGAGCAGTTCTTC.

V usage is TRBV28 and J usage is TRBJ1-1; D is unclear. V gave up 2 bases and J gave up 3 bases, with 4 bases separating them. Looked up from germline, CDR1 is MDHEN and CDR2 is SYDVKM. The CDR3 length is 12 residues. DNA for the CDR3: TGTGCCAGCAGTTTACTCGACACTGAAGCTTTCTTT. Amino acids: CASSLLDTEAFF.

This clonotype was seen a single time. This chain connects TRBV5-1 to TRBJ2-4; possible D gene TRBD2, 5 bases. Trimming took off 0 bases at V and 1 base at J, with 14 bases between the two ends. From germline, CDR1 is SGHRS and CDR2 YFSETQ. The CDR3 covers 17 residues. The CDR3 spells CASSLGGNGIAKNIQYF. The DNA for the CDR3 is TGCGCCAGCAGCTTGGGAGGGAATGGGATCGCCAAAAACATTCAGTACTTC.

The rearrangement uses TRBV12-3 or TRBV12-4 and TRBJ2-3; 11 bases align to TRBD2. This CDR3 has 14 amino acids. The junction had 0 bases not matched to a gene; V was cut back by 2 bases and J by 5 bases. DNA of the CDR3: TGTGCCAGCAGTTTACTAGCGGGAGGAGATACGCAGTATTTT. Its translation is CASSLLAGGDTQYF.

In nucleotides, the CDR3 is TGTGCCAGCAGCCAAGAGGGCAGATTGAACACTGAAGCTTTCTTT. The encoded protein is CASSQEGRLNTEAFF. The chain uses TRBV3-1 and TRBJ1-1; D gene ambiguous. With 0 bases removed from V and 0 bases from J, the gap between germline ends came to 8 bases. The CDR3 is made up of 15 amino acids. The germline V gene has CDR1 LGHDT and CDR2 YNNKEL (reference sequence).

The chain joins TRBV11-2 to TRBJ1-2, with TRBD1 as a possible D gene (6 bases). The CDR3 sequence is 14 residues long. CDR1 SGHAT and CDR2 FQNNGV come from the germline V gene. The ends were cut back, 1 base at V and 7 bases at J, with 13 bases in the middle. CDR3 residues: CASSLGLQGSGYTF. Written as DNA, the CDR3 is TGTGCCAGCAGCTTAGGGTTACAGGGATCTGGCTACACCTTC.

The chain is built from TRBV24-1 and TRBJ2-1; 13 positions agree with TRBD2. V shed 6 bases, J shed 8 bases, and the junction held 9 bases outside the gene matches. The CDR3 is 16 residues long. Germline V gene data show CDR1 as KGHDR and CDR2 as SFDVKD. The CDR3 sequence: CATSHSTSGRVHEQFF. The CDR3 bases are TGTGCCACCAGTCACTCTACTAGCGGGAGGGTCCATGAGCAGTTCTTC.

The rearrangement links TRBV5-1 to TRBJ2-2; D gene ambiguous. Germline CDR1 SGHRS, CDR2 YFSETQ. V lost 1 base, J lost 10 bases, and 8 bases lay in between. CDR3 length: 12 residues. The CDR3 nucleotides are TGCGCCAGCAGCTTGCCCGGAGAGGAGCTGTTTTTT. Amino acid sequence: CASSLPGEELFF.

The chain has TRBV7-2 and TRBJ2-5; D may be TRBD1 (8 bases). V dropped 6 bases and J dropped 5 bases, with 19 bases sitting between them. CDR1 and CDR2 from the germline V gene are SGHTA and FQGNSA. The CDR3 covers 15 residues. CDR3: CASSTNRGGWETQYF. The CDR3 DNA follows: TGTGCCAGCAGTACAAACAGGGGGGGTTGGGAGACCCAGTACTTC.

The chain combines TRBV7-9 with TRBJ2-1; D is possibly TRBD2 (6 bases). This CDR3 comprises 11 residues. Germline lookup yields CDR1 SEHNR and CDR2 FQNEAQ (reference sequence). Deletions cut 8 bases from V and 14 bases from J, with 16 bases between. The CDR3 nucleotides are TGTGCCAGCGCCTCCGGGACGGGGGAGTTCTTC. Residues: CASASGTGEFF.

The chain uses TRBV3-1 and TRBJ2-1; D unresolved. The CDR3 runs 17 residues. Germline CDR1 reads LGHDT; CDR2 reads YNNKEL (reference sequence). V lost 0 bases to trimming and J lost 3 bases, with 15 bases between them. CDR3 DNA: TGTGCCAGCAGCCAAGAATTACGTTTTGGCAGCTACAATGAGCAGTTCTTC. It translates to CASSQELRFGSYNEQFF.

The chain uses TRBV4-2 and TRBJ2-1, with 7 bases fitting TRBD2. J lost 7 bases, V lost 3 bases, and 3 bases had no gene match. CDR3 length: 13 residues. Germline CDR1 and CDR2: LGHNA and YNFKEQ. This CDR3 reads CASSQASGNEQFF. DNA for the CDR3: TGTGCCAGCAGCCAGGCTAGCGGAAATGAGCAGTTCTTC.

This chain links TRBV6-2 or TRBV6-3 with TRBJ2-7; D unclear. CDR1 MNHEY and CDR2 SVGEGT come from the germline V gene. Trimming removed 4 bases at V and 7 bases at J, with 11 bases between. The CDR3 length is 12 residues. For the CDR3, the DNA is TGTGCCAGCAGTTCATGGTTGCGGGAGCAGTACTTC. Translating gives CASSSWLREQYF.

V and J are TRBV20-1 and TRBJ1-2, with no clear D. The germline V and J ends were trimmed by 4 bases and 6 bases, with 9 bases remaining between them. The germline V gene has CDR1 DFQATT and CDR2 SNEGSKA (reference sequence). This CDR3 has 11 residues. The chain's CDR3 is CSATGPHGYTF. CDR3 sequence (DNA): TGCAGTGCTACCGGGCCACATGGCTACACCTTC.